The rows below give T cell receptor beta chains drawn from one sample of a study of response to subunit inactivated influenza vaccine. TCRdb called the RT-PCR reads again in MiXCR, with one record for every CDR3 protein. The sample consists of around 150,000 distinct CDR3 sequences, 11% of them appearing once. Sample: non-naive T cells sorted from PBMCs, taken more than 35 days after vaccination. The receptors here all came from a man aged 45 to 65 who received an inactivated influenza vaccine. Each CDR3 is given with its conserved first and last residue. A D gene is named only where the DNA matches it firmly. Clone sizes are given selectively: once, few, many, or a class where the clone is expanded.

j_call d_call v_call clone_size cdr3_aa
TRBJ2-1 TRBD2 TRBV5-1 many CASSLEGLAGSEQFF
TRBJ1-4 TRBD1 TRBV5-1 few CASSPGDRGREKLFF
TRBJ2-1 TRBD1 TRBV20-1 . CSAFGQGRNEQFF
TRBJ2-1 . TRBV29-1 few CSVYRDAAYNEQFF
TRBJ2-5 . TRBV7-7 many CASSQTGRGETQYF
TRBJ2-2 TRBD1 TRBV11-2 many CASRSGTGKTGELFF
TRBJ1-2 TRBD1 TRBV2 . CASSVTGWGYTF
TRBJ1-2 . TRBV18 many CASSPDSLGYTF
TRBJ1-5 . TRBV24-1 many CATRRAGRNQPQHF
TRBJ2-5 TRBD1 TRBV5-6 . CASSLTTGGFETQYF
TRBJ2-1 TRBD1 TRBV24-1 . CARKGQGVPYF